The TCR beta chain under discussion was sequenced for a study of cytomegalovirus exposure and HLA in healthy donors. Regarding the study as a whole: One cluster of highly shared sequence variants probably arose as a sequencing artifact. Analysis was carried out at a later point, and it linked a missense DCLRE1C variant to TCR beta V- and J-gene trimming.

V dropped 0 bases and J dropped 7; count of bases not matched to a gene: 8. The CDR3 has 16 residues. Germline V gene sequence: CDR1 SGHRS, CDR2 YFSETQ. The PCR ran on 60 Vbeta and 13 Jbeta primers. Generated by immunoSEQ multiplex PCR, the TCRdb table keeps only in-frame clones and is missing some. The table lists 200,000 or so clones, about 83% of them singletons. In the case of this clone: Its antigen is currently unknown.

The chain is built from TRBV5-1 and TRBJ2-1, with 9 nucleotides matching TRBD2. The TCR sequence derives from a woman under 40 in good health and CMV-seropositive. Sequencing input: PBMCs. CDR3 nucleotide sequence: TGCGCCAGCAGCTTGGAGGAGCGGCGGGGGGGGAATGAGCAGTTCTTC. Translating it yields CASSLEERRGGNEQFF. Filled out from reference TRBV5-1 and TRBJ2-1, the complete variable domain reads KAGVTQTPRYLIKTRGQQVTLSCSPISGHRSVSWYQQTPGQGLQFLFEYFSETQRNKGNFPGRFSGRQFSNSRSEMNVSTLELGDSALYLCASSLEERRGGNEQFFGPGTRLTVL.